A single sample is the source of the 30 T cell receptor beta chains below, sequenced in a study of human T cells and chemical hapten exposure. TCRdb processed the RACE reads anew with MiXCR; each CDR3 protein has one entry. The sample has 150,000 to 200,000 distinct CDR3 sequences, approximately 20% seen once; the top ten hold approximately 6.4%. Time point reported: patch test 1, 2 weeks after DPC sensitization. Sample treatment: therapeutic diphenylcyclopropenone sensitization with weekly scalp DPC. The starting material was whole blood, obtained in connection with sensitization to the hapten diphenylcyclopropenone (DPC). The receptors were sampled from a woman in her forties or fifties with alopecia areata. Some clones in this sample may be carry-over from other donors' samples.

This clonotype has a handful of counts. The CDR3 bases are TGCAGTGCTAGAGCCGGAGGGGGGATATTGGGCTACACCTTC. It translates to CSARAGGGILGYTF. The chain employs TRBV20-1 and TRBJ1-2; possible D gene TRBD1, 6 bases. Trimming removed 1 base at V and 8 bases at J, with 17 bases between. In germline, CDR1 is DFQATT, CDR2 SNEGSKA (reference sequence). This CDR3 has 14 residues.

The rearrangement uses TRBV9 and TRBJ2-7, with D possibly being TRBD1 (5 bases). Germline V gene sequence: CDR1 SGDLS, CDR2 YYNGEE. The CDR3 totals 16 residues. The germline V and J ends were trimmed by 4 bases and 4 bases, with 21 bases remaining between them. This CDR3 is CASSPRLEQGLYEQYF. DNA for the CDR3: TGTGCCAGCAGCCCCCGGCTTGAGCAGGGTTTGTACGAGCAGTACTTC.

This clonotype was counted once. V is TRBV5-8 and J is TRBJ1-5; unclear D gene. V lost 3 bases and J lost 6, with 13 bases in between. The CDR3 is 14 residues long. CDR1 and CDR2 from the germline V gene are SGHTS and YDEGEE. CDR3 sequence reads: CASSYPQTLQPQHF. The CDR3 DNA reads as TGTGCCAGCAGCTACCCGCAGACACTTCAGCCCCAGCATTTT.

The chain uses TRBV7-2 and TRBJ1-2, with TRBD1 matching over 7 bases. Germline trimming cut 3 bases from V and 4 bases from J; bases unmatched to any gene: 5. Germline values: CDR1 SGHTA, CDR2 FQGNSA. This CDR3 has 14 amino acids. DNA of the CDR3: TGTGCCAGCAGCTTGGGGCCAGGGGGCTATGGCTACACCTTC. This codes for CASSLGPGGYGYTF.

The J gene is TRBJ2-1, the V gene TRBV4-1; D possibly matches TRBD1 or TRBD2 (5 bases each). The CDR3 covers 12 residues. Germline V lookup: CDR1 MGHRA, CDR2 YSYEKL. V was cut by 7 bases and J by 6 bases, with 10 bases left in between. The CDR3 spells CASKGPRNEQFF. The CDR3 DNA sequence: TGCGCCAGCAAGGGACCCCGCAATGAGCAGTTCTTC.

This clonotype was recorded a few times. The rearrangement uses TRBV5-6 and TRBJ1-4; tentative D call: TRBD1 (5 bases). This CDR3 is 15 amino acids long. Germline V lookup: CDR1 SGHDT, CDR2 YYEEEE. Trimming cost V 0 bases and J 7 bases, with 13 bases left between them. CDR3 loop: CASSLEAGPGEKLFF. CDR3 in DNA: TGTGCCAGCAGCTTGGAGGCAGGGCCCGGTGAAAAACTGTTTTTT.

This clonotype was detected only a few times. The rearrangement links TRBV9 to TRBJ1-3; D uncertain. The germline CDR1 and CDR2 sequences are SGDLS and YYNGEE. The CDR3 loop spans 16 amino acids. V lost 1 base, J lost 0 bases, and 11 bases lay in between. As DNA, the CDR3 is TGTGCCAGCAGCGTATCGGACGTTGTCTCTGGAAACACCATATATTTT. Translating it yields CASSVSDVVSGNTIYF.

The sample holds a few counts of this clonotype. The CDR3 loop reads CSARTGKAGDQPQHF. The DNA of the CDR3 is TGCAGTGCGCGGACAGGGAAGGCTGGCGATCAGCCCCAGCATTTT. The chain employs TRBV20-1 and TRBJ1-5; 8 bases match TRBD1. The V and J ends lost 6 bases and 5 bases, in that order; junction bases with no gene match: 12. Germline CDR1 DFQATT, CDR2 SNEGSKA (reference sequence). CDR3 length: 15 amino acids.

J is TRBJ2-1 and V is TRBV5-1; no definite D call. From germline, CDR1 is SGHRS and CDR2 YFSETQ. Trimming took off 4 bases at V and 2 bases at J, with 16 bases between the two ends. CDR3 length equals 16 residues. CDR3 sequence: CASSASQTGPYNEQFF. CDR3 coding DNA: TGCGCCAGCAGCGCCAGCCAAACTGGGCCCTACAATGAGCAGTTCTTC.

This clonotype was recorded a few times. CDR3 protein: CASSPYLGQNYGYTF. CDR3 DNA: TGTGCCAGCAGTCCCTACCTCGGACAGAATTATGGCTACACCTTC. The V gene is TRBV28, the J gene TRBJ1-2; possible D gene TRBD1, 6 bases. This CDR3 is 15 amino acids long. From germline, CDR1 is MDHEN and CDR2 SYDVKM. V was clipped by 5 bases and J by 5 bases, with 18 bases between them.

This rearrangement joins TRBV2 to TRBJ1-5; D is perhaps TRBD1 (5 bases). The CDR3 sequence is 17 residues long. Germline V gives CDR1 SNHLY, CDR2 FYNNEI. V lost 7 bases to trimming and J lost 4 bases, with 23 bases between them. This CDR3 reads CASTDDGAPSLNQPQHF. CDR3 nucleotides: TGTGCCAGCACTGACGATGGGGCCCCAAGTTTAAATCAGCCCCAGCATTTT.

This clonotype was observed a handful of times. The chain recombines TRBV29-1 with TRBJ2-1; D may be TRBD1 (6 bases). The CDR3 runs to 13 residues. Germline loops: CDR1 SQVTM, CDR2 ANQGSEA. V gave up 4 bases and J gave up 4 bases, with 11 bases separating them. CDR3 sequence: CSVGPGHYNEQFF. DNA for the CDR3: TGCAGCGTTGGACCGGGACATTACAATGAGCAGTTCTTC.

This chain links TRBV7-2 with TRBJ2-1; tentative D call: TRBD1 (6 bases). The CDR3 contains 15 residues. V was trimmed by 5 bases and J by 4 bases, leaving 15 bases between them. Germline CDR1 is SGHTA and CDR2 is FQGNSA. This CDR3 is CASSQGGDPYNEQFF. The CDR3 DNA reads TGTGCCAGCAGCCAAGGGGGAGATCCTTACAATGAGCAGTTCTTC.

The V call is TRBV20-1, the J call TRBJ1-5; D is uncertain. Germline V gene lookup returns CDR1 DFQATT and CDR2 SNEGSKA (reference sequence). V was cut by 4 bases and J by 0 bases, with 13 bases left in between. This CDR3 is 15 amino acids long. In DNA, the CDR3 is TGCAGTGCTATCCCCGGGATCTATAGCAATCAGCCCCAGCATTTT. Protein product: CSAIPGIYSNQPQHF.

A few counts support this clonotype. The chain links TRBV10-3 to TRBJ1-5; D might be TRBD1 (6 bases). CDR3 size: 15 residues. Trimming stripped 0 bases from V and 5 bases from J, with 11 bases between. Germline CDR1 ENHRY, CDR2 SYGVKD. The CDR3 reads CAISESRGKDQPQHF. The CDR3, as DNA: TGTGCCATCAGTGAGTCCAGGGGAAAAGATCAGCCCCAGCATTTT.

The rearrangement joins TRBV20-1 to TRBJ2-7, with 7 bases matching TRBD1. The CDR3 contains 14 residues. Germline assignment: CDR1 DFQATT and CDR2 SNEGSKA (reference sequence). The V segment lost 3 bases and the J segment 3 bases; nucleotides outside the gene matches: 8. CDR3 sequence: CSARPGQSVYEQYF. The CDR3 DNA reads TGCAGTGCTAGGCCGGGACAGTCCGTCTACGAGCAGTACTTC.

This clonotype was recorded a few times. CDR3 sequence: CSVDFFETQYF. CDR3 bases: TGCAGCGTTGATTTCTTTGAGACCCAGTACTTC. This rearrangement joins TRBV29-1 to TRBJ2-5, with D uncertain. CDR1 is SQVTM, CDR2 ANQGSEA, per germline. The CDR3 is made up of 11 amino acids. Trimming took off 3 bases at V and 5 bases at J, with 7 bases between the two ends.

In this sample, this clonotype turned up a few times. The chain combines TRBV11-2 with TRBJ2-1, with TRBD2 matching 13 bases. Germline V gene lookup returns CDR1 SGHAT and CDR2 FQNNGV. V shed 5 bases, J shed 6 bases, and the junction held 10 bases outside the gene matches. The CDR3 spans 17 residues. The CDR3 nucleotides are TGTGCCAGCAGCACTCTCCGGACTAGCGGGAGACGCAATGAGCAGTTCTTC. This sequence encodes CASSTLRTSGRRNEQFF. Combining the CDR3 with reference TRBV11-2 and TRBJ2-1 gives the whole variable domain EAGVAQSPRYKIIEKRQSVAFWCNPISGHATLYWYQQILGQGPKLLIQFQNNGVVDDSQLPKDRFSAERLKGVDSTLKIQPAKLEDSAVYLCASSTLRTSGRRNEQFFGPGTRLTVL.

This clonotype came up a few times. The rearrangement links TRBV20-1 to TRBJ2-1; TRBD2 matches at 8 bases. Per germline, CDR1 DFQATT and CDR2 SNEGSKA (reference sequence). The CDR3 is made up of 17 amino acids. V lost 0 bases, J lost 6 bases, and 13 bases stayed unmatched. This chain's CDR3 is CSARDFLRSGRGNEQFF. The DNA of the CDR3 is TGCAGTGCTAGAGATTTTCTCCGAAGCGGGAGAGGCAATGAGCAGTTCTTC.

The V and J genes are TRBV5-6 and TRBJ1-2, with D possibly TRBD1 on 5 matching bases. CDR3 size: 13 residues. Germline-derived CDR1 and CDR2 are SGHDT and YYEEEE. V was trimmed by 5 bases and J by 8 bases, leaving 16 bases between them. For the CDR3, the DNA is TGTGCCAGCAGGCGTACAGGATCTGGGGGCTACACCTTC. Translating it yields CASRRTGSGGYTF.

The gene calls are TRBV29-1 and TRBJ1-2; D ambiguous. CDR1 is SQVTM, CDR2 ANQGSEA, per germline. Between the trimmed V and J ends, which lost 7 bases and 4 bases, there was a span of 13 bases. This CDR3 comprises 12 residues. The CDR3 DNA reads as TGCAGCGCCGAGGATCCCCCCTATGGCTACACCTTC. As protein: CSAEDPPYGYTF. The complete variable domain, with remaining parts taken from reference TRBV29-1 and TRBJ1-2, reads SAVISQKPSRDICQRGTSLTIQCQVDSQVTMMFWYRQQPGQSLTLIATANQGSEATYESGFVIDKFPISRPNLTFSTLTVSNMSPEDSSIYLCSAEDPPYGYTFGSGTRLTVV.

This clonotype showed up just a few times. This chain links TRBV20-1 with TRBJ1-1, with TRBD1 matching over 10 bases. CDR3 length equals 15 residues. V dropped 6 bases and J dropped 0; count of bases not matched to a gene: 7. From germline, CDR1 is DFQATT and CDR2 SNEGSKA (reference sequence). The CDR3 loop reads CSAMTGGPMNTEAFF. CDR3 DNA sequence: TGCAGTGCAATGACAGGGGGCCCTATGAACACTGAAGCTTTCTTT.

This clonotype came up a few times. The chain combines TRBV12-3 or TRBV12-4 with TRBJ1-1; possibly TRBD1 for D (6 bases). Deletions cut 6 bases from V and 1 base from J, with 9 bases between. This CDR3 is built from 13 residues. The CDR3 spells CASRHRANTEAFF. CDR3 DNA sequence: TGTGCCAGCAGACACAGGGCGAACACTGAAGCTTTCTTT.

This clonotype was counted only a few times. V is TRBV5-1 and J is TRBJ2-2; D possibly corresponds to TRBD2 (6 bases). The germline V gene encodes CDR1 SGHRS and CDR2 YFSETQ. The CDR3 length is 14 residues. V dropped 1 base and J dropped 8 bases, with 12 bases sitting between them. The CDR3 DNA sequence: TGCGCCAGCAGCTTGAAGGAGGGTTCGGGGGAGCTGTTTTTT. It yields the protein CASSLKEGSGELFF.

The chain carries TRBV7-9 and TRBJ2-1; 12 bases map to TRBD2. Trimming cost V 1 base and J 5 bases; bases outside gene matches: 9. The CDR3 is made up of 18 amino acids. The V gene's germline CDR1 is SEHNR and CDR2 FQNEAQ (reference sequence). CDR3 sequence reads: CASSLEPWTSGTHNEQFF. CDR3 nucleotides: TGTGCCAGCAGCTTAGAGCCCTGGACTAGCGGGACCCACAATGAGCAGTTCTTC.

This clonotype was counted only a few times. The rearrangement uses TRBV21-1 and TRBJ2-1; the D call in the table, TRBD2, was not verified against the DNA. TRBV21-1 is listed as a pseudogene. This CDR3 has 16 residues. The CDR3 nucleotides read TGTGCCAGCAGCATAGGCGGGAGGGTCCCCTACAATGAGCAGTTCTTC. It translates to CASSIGGRVPYNEQFF.

This clonotype was picked up a small number of times. The chain links TRBV11-2 to TRBJ2-1; D gene ambiguous. The CDR3 sequence is 14 residues long. The V end lost 5 bases, the J end lost 11 bases, and 19 bases lay between the germline ends. Germline loops: CDR1 SGHAT, CDR2 FQNNGV. The DNA for the CDR3 is TGTGCCAGCAGCCCGTCTTGGTTGGGGAAGAAGCAGTTCTTC. It is translated as CASSPSWLGKKQFF.

This chain joins TRBV27 and TRBJ1-1; D gene ambiguous. The V gene lost 6 bases and the J gene lost 0 bases, with 14 bases spanning the gap. Germline assignment: CDR1 MNHEY and CDR2 SMNVEV (reference sequence). The CDR3 runs 15 residues. The CDR3 bases are TGTGCCAGCAGCCGGGTTGGGGTTATGAACACTGAAGCTTTCTTT. It encodes CASSRVGVMNTEAFF.

V is TRBV20-1 and J is TRBJ1-1; a possible D gene is TRBD1 (5 bases). Germline V gene lookup returns CDR1 DFQATT and CDR2 SNEGSKA (reference sequence). This CDR3 contains 14 residues. V was pared by 2 bases and J by 1 base, with 11 bases between. The DNA of the CDR3 is TGCAGTGCTAGAACGGGACTGGGGAACACTGAAGCTTTCTTT. Its protein is CSARTGLGNTEAFF.

This clonotype was observed a handful of times. The gene calls are TRBV2 and TRBJ1-4; D not certain. Per the germline V gene, CDR1 is SNHLY and CDR2 is FYNNEI. V gave up 3 bases and J gave up 3 bases, with 11 bases separating them. This CDR3 region has 15 residues. CDR3 protein: CASSDTFRPNEKLFF. CDR3 DNA sequence: TGTGCCAGCAGTGATACGTTTAGGCCTAATGAAAAACTGTTTTTT.